The sample holds a few counts of the clone carrying this T cell receptor beta chain. With 1 base removed from V and 6 bases from J, the gap between germline ends came to 16 bases. From germline, CDR1 is SGHTA and CDR2 FQGNSA. The CDR3 covers 15 residues. Then a second PCR, running roughly 6 to 11 cycles, was carried out with a sample-barcoded 5' primer and a J-beta primer mix. TCRdb ran MiXCR on the 5' RACE reads and lists one entry per CDR3 protein. The sample yields 800,000 to 950,000 distinct CDR3 sequences, under 50% seen once. This record comes from a study of blood T cells in healthy people across ages.

V gene TRBV7-2 combines with J gene TRBJ2-7; D possibly corresponds to TRBD1 (6 bases). Sequencing was done on a sample of blood. This TCR was sampled from a young man in good health. The CDR3, as DNA: TGTGCCAGCAGCTTAGATGCAGGGGTGGTTCGCGAGCAGTACTTC. It specifies CASSLDAGVVREQYF.